This T cell receptor (beta chain) was observed in a study of ipilimumab plus nivolumab after autologous stem cell transplantation. This clone was detected a few times. Checkpoint therapy with ipilimumab 1 mg/kg began 14 to 28 days after transplant. The assay was immunoSEQ multiplex PCR, and TCRdb's table has in-frame clones only and misses some. The table shows 20,000 to 25,000 clones, with about 86% occurring only once. Material: PBMCs, obtained in a trial of ipilimumab plus nivolumab as post-transplant consolidation. The TCR was taken from a male donor with diffuse large B-cell lymphoma.

CDR3 amino acids: CSARAGQGAFF. The CDR3 DNA follows: TGCAGTGCTAGAGCCGGACAGGGGGCTTTCTTT. The chain recombines TRBV20-1 with TRBJ1-1; 9 bases map to TRBD1. CDR1 is DFQATT and CDR2 is SNEGSKA in the germline V gene (reference sequence). This CDR3 has 11 amino acids. V dropped 1 base and J dropped 11; count of bases not matched to a gene: 2.